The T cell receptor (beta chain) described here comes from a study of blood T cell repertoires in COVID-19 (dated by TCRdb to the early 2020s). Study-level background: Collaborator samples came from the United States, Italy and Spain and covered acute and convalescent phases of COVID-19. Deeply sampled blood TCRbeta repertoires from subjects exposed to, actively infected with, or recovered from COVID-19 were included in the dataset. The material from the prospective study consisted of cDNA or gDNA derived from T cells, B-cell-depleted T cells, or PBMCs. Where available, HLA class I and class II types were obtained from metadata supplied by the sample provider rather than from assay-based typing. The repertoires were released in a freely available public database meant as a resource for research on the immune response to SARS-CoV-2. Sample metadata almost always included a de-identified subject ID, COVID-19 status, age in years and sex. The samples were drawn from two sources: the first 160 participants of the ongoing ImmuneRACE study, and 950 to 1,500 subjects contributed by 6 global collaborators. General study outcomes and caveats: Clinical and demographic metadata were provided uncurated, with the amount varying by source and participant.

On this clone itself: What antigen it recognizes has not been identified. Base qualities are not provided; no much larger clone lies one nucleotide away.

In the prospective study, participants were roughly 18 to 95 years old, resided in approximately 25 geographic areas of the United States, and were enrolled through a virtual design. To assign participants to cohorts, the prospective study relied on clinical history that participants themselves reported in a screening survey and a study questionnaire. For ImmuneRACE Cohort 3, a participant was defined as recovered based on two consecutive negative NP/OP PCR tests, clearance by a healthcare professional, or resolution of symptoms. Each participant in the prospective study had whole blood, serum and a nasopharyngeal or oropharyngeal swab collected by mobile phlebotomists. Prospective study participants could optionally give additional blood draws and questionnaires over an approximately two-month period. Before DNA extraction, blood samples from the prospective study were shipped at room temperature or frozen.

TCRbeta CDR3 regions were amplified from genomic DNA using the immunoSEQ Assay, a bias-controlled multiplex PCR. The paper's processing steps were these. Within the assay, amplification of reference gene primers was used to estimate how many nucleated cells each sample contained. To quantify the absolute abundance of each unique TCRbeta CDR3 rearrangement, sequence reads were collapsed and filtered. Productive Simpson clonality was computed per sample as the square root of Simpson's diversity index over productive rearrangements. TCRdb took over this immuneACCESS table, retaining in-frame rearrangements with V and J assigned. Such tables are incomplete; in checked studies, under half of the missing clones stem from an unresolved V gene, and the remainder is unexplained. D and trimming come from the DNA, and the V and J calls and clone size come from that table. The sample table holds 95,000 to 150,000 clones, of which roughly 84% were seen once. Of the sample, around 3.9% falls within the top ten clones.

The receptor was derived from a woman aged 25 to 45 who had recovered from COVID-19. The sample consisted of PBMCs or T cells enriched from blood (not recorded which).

The DNA reads TGTGCCAGCAACGGTGGCGGGAATGAGCAGTTCTTC. It is translated as CASNGGGNEQFF. The chain joins TRBV12-3 or TRBV12-4 to TRBJ2-1, with TRBD2 perhaps the D gene, on 5 matching bases. The CDR3 runs 12 amino acids, cysteine and phenylalanine included. The only DNA kept is the CDR3, 36 bases in frame from the first base. V is pared back by 7 bases and J by 7 bases, with 11 bases lying between the germline termini.